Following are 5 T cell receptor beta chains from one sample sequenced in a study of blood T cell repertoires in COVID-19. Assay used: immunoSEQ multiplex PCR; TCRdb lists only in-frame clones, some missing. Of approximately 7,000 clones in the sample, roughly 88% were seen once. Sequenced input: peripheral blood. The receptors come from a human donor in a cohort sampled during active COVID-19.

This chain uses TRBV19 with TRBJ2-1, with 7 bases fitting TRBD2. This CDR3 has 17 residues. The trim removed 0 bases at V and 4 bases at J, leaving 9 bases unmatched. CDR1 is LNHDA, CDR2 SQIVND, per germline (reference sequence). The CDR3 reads CASSIDPGTGGYNEQFF. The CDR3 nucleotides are TGTGCCAGTAGTATAGATCCCGGGACGGGGGGTTACAATGAGCAGTTCTTC.

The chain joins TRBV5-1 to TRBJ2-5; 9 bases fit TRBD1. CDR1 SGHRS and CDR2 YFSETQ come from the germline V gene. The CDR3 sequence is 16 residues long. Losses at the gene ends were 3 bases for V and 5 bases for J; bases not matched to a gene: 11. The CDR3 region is CASSSTGTGLSETQYF. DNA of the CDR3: TGCGCCAGCAGCTCAACCGGGACAGGGTTGAGCGAGACCCAGTACTTC.

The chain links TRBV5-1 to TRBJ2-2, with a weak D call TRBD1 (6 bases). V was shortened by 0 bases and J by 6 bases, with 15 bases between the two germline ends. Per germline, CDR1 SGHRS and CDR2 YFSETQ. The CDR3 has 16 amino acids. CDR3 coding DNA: TGCGCCAGCAGCTTGGTGGCAGGGGTTGTTGCCGGGGAGCTGTTTTTT. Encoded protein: CASSLVAGVVAGELFF.

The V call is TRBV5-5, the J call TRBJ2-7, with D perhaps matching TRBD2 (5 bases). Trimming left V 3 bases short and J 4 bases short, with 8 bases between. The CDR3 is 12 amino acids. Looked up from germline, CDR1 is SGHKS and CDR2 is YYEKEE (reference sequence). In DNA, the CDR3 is TGTGCCAGCAGCTGGGCGGGTTACGAGCAGTACTTC. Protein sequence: CASSWAGYEQYF.

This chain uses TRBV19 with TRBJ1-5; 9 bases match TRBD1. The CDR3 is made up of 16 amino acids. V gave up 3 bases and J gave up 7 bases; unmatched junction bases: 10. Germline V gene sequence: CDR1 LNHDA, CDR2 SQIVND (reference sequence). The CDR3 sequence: CASSILGTGSRQPQHF. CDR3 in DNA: TGTGCCAGTAGTATTCTAGGGACAGGGTCCCGACAGCCCCAGCATTTT.